This note documents a single T cell receptor (beta chain) sequence. Its matching antigen is unknown. These data belong to a study of T cell responses to AZD1222 COVID-19 vaccine. Study-wide findings and caveats: Spike-specific TCR breadth and depth grew following two AZD1222 doses.

CDR1 and CDR2 from the germline V gene are SEHNR and FQNEAQ (reference sequence). V lost 5 bases, J lost 5 bases, and 15 bases lay in between. The CDR3 totals 14 residues. Sequencing used immunoSEQ multiplex PCR; TCRdb keeps in-frame clones, though not all of them. The sample has fewer than 110,000 clones, around 92% seen once. The chain uses TRBV7-9 and TRBJ1-2; D not certain. The sequence was collected from an adult in good health. The sample was peripheral blood, taken on day 0 of AZD1222 vaccination. The CDR3 DNA reads as TGTGCCAGCAGCCTCCGCCCTCCCGGGTATGGCTACACCTTC. Protein product: CASSLRPPGYGYTF. The variable domain in full, completed from reference TRBV7-9 and TRBJ1-2, reads DTGVSQNPRHKITKRGQNVTFRCDPISEHNRLYWYRQTLGQGPEFLTYFQNEAQLEKSRLLSDRFSAERPKGSFSTLEIQRTEQGDSAMYLCASSLRPPGYGYTFGSGTRLTVV.